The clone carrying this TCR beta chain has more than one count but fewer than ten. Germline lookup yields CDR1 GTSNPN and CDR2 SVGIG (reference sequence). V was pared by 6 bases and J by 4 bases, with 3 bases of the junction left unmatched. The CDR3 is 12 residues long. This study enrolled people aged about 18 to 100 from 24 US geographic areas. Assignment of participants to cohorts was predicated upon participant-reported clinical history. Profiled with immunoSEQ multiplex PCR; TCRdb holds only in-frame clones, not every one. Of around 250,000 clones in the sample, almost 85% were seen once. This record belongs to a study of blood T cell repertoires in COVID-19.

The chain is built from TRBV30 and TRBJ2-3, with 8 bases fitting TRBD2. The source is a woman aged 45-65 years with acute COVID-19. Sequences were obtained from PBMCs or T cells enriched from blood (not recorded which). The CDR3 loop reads CACRGGADTQYF. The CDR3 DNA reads TGTGCCTGCCGGGGGGGAGCAGATACGCAGTATTTT.